This T cell receptor beta chain came from a study of T cell clonality in common variable immunodeficiency. Control and CVID samples contributed equal amounts of genomic DNA. The method was immunoSEQ multiplex PCR; TCRdb's version includes in-frame clones alone and lacks a portion of them. The sample yields 35,000 or so clones, without any singletons. Aged about 9 to 70 years, CVID subjects averaged approximately 38 years old. Replacement immunoglobulin had been given to every CVID subject for at least one year. As regards this clone: Its antigen is not known.

General study results and limits: Reportedly, TCR beta sequences from common variable immunodeficiency showed fewer deletions and N-nucleotide insertions. Patient heterogeneity in the CVID cohort limited correlations between repertoire features and clinical complications.

Specimen: peripheral blood mononuclear cells. This clonotype was sampled from a human donor with common variable immunodeficiency.

CDR3 amino acids: CASSSYRDINTEAFF. The covered CDR3 bases are TGTGCCAGCAGCTCGTACCGGGACATTAACACTGAA. This chain joins TRBV7-9 and TRBJ1-1, with D possibly TRBD1 on 6 matching bases. The read is 3 residues too short to cover the CDR3 end, so that end is filled in from the germline J gene. CDR3 size: 15 residues. V was pared by 4 bases and J by 2 bases, with 14 bases between. Per the germline V gene, CDR1 is SEHNR and CDR2 is FQNEAQ (reference sequence). Full variable domain (rest looked up from reference TRBV7-9 and TRBJ1-1): DTGVSQNPRHKITKRGQNVTFRCDPISEHNRLYWYRQTLGQGPEFLTYFQNEAQLEKSRLLSDRFSAERPKGSFSTLEIQRTEQGDSAMYLCASSSYRDINTEAFFGQGTRLTVV.